This T cell receptor beta chain was captured in a study of T cell changes during pregnancy in multiple sclerosis (dated by TCRdb to between 2017 and 2020). Regarding the research as a whole: Changes in the T cell repertoire over the course of pregnancy were examined in this study in women with multiple sclerosis.

About this clone: Its antigen is unknown. No qualities accompany the bases; no much larger clone lies one base away.

The library was generated by the immunoSEQ multiplex PCR assay. The table comes from immuneACCESS by way of TCRdb, which keeps in-frame sequences with V and J called. Part of the clones is missing from these tables; in studies checked, under half for an unresolved V gene and the rest for unknown reasons. The sample table records under 100,000 clones; around 90% of these occur just once. The top ten constitute around 2% of the sample. CDR1 and CDR2 (MNHEY, SVGAGI) derive from the germline V gene. Including cysteine and phenylalanine, the CDR3 has 14 amino acids. Just CDR3 DNA is preserved here, 42 bases in frame from base 1. Trimming takes 8 bases from V and 0 bases from J, and the germline ends sit 11 bases apart.

Sequencing used peripheral blood, obtained in the first trimester of pregnancy. The sequence joins TRBV6-5 to TRBJ1-3; the D region possibly corresponds to TRBD1 (5 bases align). The clonotype comes from a female donor in good health, enrolled as a control in a pregnancy study. CDR3 reads: CASSEGDSGNTIYF. The nucleotide sequence reads TGTGCCAGCTCCGAAGGGGACTCTGGAAACACCATATATTTT.